Listed below are T cell receptor beta chains from one sample, sequenced in a study of OX40 agonist ivuxolimab in advanced cancers. The repertoire was sequenced with immunoSEQ multiplex PCR; TCRdb's copy has only in-frame clones and lacks some. Of 90,000 to 100,000 clones in the sample, about nine tenths were seen once. The specimen was CD4+ or CD8+ T cells sorted from blood, collected in a trial of the OX40 agonist ivuxolimab. The source of these receptors is an adult with an advanced solid tumor such as melanoma, head and neck, liver or kidney cancer. CDR3s include the opening cysteine and the closing phenylalanine or tryptophan. Fields, in order: CDR3 length, D gene, J gene, clone size, V gene, CDR3 protein, CDR3 DNA. A D gene is named only where the DNA matches it firmly. Part of the rows lack a size; the others show once, few, many or a class for expanded clones.

CDR3 length: 16; D gene: TRBD1; J gene: TRBJ1-4; clone size: NA; V gene: TRBV4-3; CDR3 protein: CASSQDRQGSNEKLFF; CDR3 DNA: TGCGCCAGCAGCCAAGATAGACAGGGGTCTAATGAAAAACTGTTTTTT
CDR3 length: 14; D gene: NA; J gene: TRBJ1-5; clone size: NA; V gene: TRBV6-6; CDR3 protein: CASIEAYSNQPQHF; CDR3 DNA: TGTGCCAGCATTGAGGCTTATAGCAATCAGCCCCAGCATTTT
CDR3 length: 15; D gene: NA; J gene: TRBJ1-5; clone size: few; V gene: TRBV19; CDR3 protein: CASSSDSYSNQPQHF; CDR3 DNA: TGTGCCAGTAGTAGCGACAGTTATAGCAATCAGCCCCAGCATTTT
CDR3 length: 18; D gene: TRBD1; J gene: TRBJ2-6; clone size: NA; V gene: TRBV7-2; CDR3 protein: CASSFRQGAFSGANVLTF; CDR3 DNA: TGTGCCAGCAGCTTCAGACAGGGAGCCTTCTCTGGGGCCAACGTCCTGACTTTC
CDR3 length: 12; D gene: TRBD2; J gene: TRBJ2-1; clone size: medium-sized; V gene: TRBV11-3; CDR3 protein: CASSSLAGPPFF; CDR3 DNA: TGTGCCAGCAGCTCACTAGCGGGGCCTCCGTTCTTC
CDR3 length: 12; D gene: NA; J gene: TRBJ1-2; clone size: NA; V gene: TRBV28; CDR3 protein: CASGGSNYGYTF; CDR3 DNA: TGTGCCAGCGGGGGAAGTAACTATGGCTACACCTTC
CDR3 length: 13; D gene: NA; J gene: TRBJ1-4; clone size: NA; V gene: TRBV11-2; CDR3 protein: CASSLGQNEKLFF; CDR3 DNA: TGTGCCAGCAGCTTAGGACAGAATGAAAAACTGTTTTTT
CDR3 length: 18; D gene: TRBD1; J gene: TRBJ2-6; clone size: NA; V gene: TRBV5-8; CDR3 protein: CASSYSGQAFPGANVLTF; CDR3 DNA: TGTGCCAGCAGCTACTCGGGACAGGCCTTCCCTGGGGCCAACGTCCTGACTTTC
CDR3 length: 16; D gene: NA; J gene: TRBJ1-6; clone size: NA; V gene: TRBV6-1; CDR3 protein: CASSEEVDSYNSPLHF; CDR3 DNA: TGTGCCAGCAGTGAAGAAGTAGACTCCTATAATTCACCCCTCCACTTT
CDR3 length: 14; D gene: NA; J gene: TRBJ1-2; clone size: NA; V gene: TRBV5-1; CDR3 protein: CASSQGSLDYGYTF; CDR3 DNA: TGCGCCAGCAGCCAGGGATCCCTCGACTATGGCTACACCTTC
CDR3 length: 15; D gene: TRBD2; J gene: TRBJ2-1; clone size: NA; V gene: TRBV4-2; CDR3 protein: CASSRSGSSMDEQFF; CDR3 DNA: TGTGCCAGCAGCCGAAGCGGGAGCAGTATGGATGAGCAGTTCTTC
CDR3 length: 15; D gene: TRBD1; J gene: TRBJ2-7; clone size: few; V gene: TRBV5-1; CDR3 protein: CASSPTAGTGHEQYF; CDR3 DNA: TGCGCCAGCTCTCCTACCGCCGGGACAGGCCACGAGCAGTACTTC
CDR3 length: 12; D gene: NA; J gene: TRBJ1-1; clone size: NA; V gene: TRBV4-2; CDR3 protein: CASSQDRVESFF; CDR3 DNA: TGTGCCAGCAGCCAAGATCGAGTTGAGTCTTTCTTT